The present T cell receptor (beta chain) was sequenced within a study of T cell repertoires in cytomegalovirus infection. The wider study: An indication of both CMV infection and matching HLA type came from public TCR beta signatures. The study's findings and limits: The ex vivo response showed dominance by HLA-C-restricted CMV-specific TCR beta clonotypes.

TCRdb passed the reads through MiXCR, listing each CDR3 protein once. Here the sample spans some 900,000 distinct CDR3 sequences, approximately 30% being singletons. In this sample, this clonotype turned up many times. Its antigen remains unidentified. The material was cultured CD8+ T cells from PBMCs, obtained from culture after CMV antigen stimulation. This TCR derives from a human donor in good health (CMV status not recorded). Some clones in this sample may be carry-over from other donors' samples.

The CDR3 region is CASSPWGGAGNTIYF. CDR3 DNA: TGTGCCAGCAGCCCCTGGGGGGGCGCCGGAAACACCATATATTTT. The chain joins TRBV7-2 to TRBJ1-3; tentatively, D is TRBD1 (6 bases). Germline V CDR1 and CDR2: SGHTA, FQGNSA. Trimming cost V 5 bases and J 4 bases, with 15 bases left between them. This CDR3 region has 15 residues. Together with reference TRBV7-2 and TRBJ1-3, the CDR3 gives the full variable domain: GAGVSQSPSNKVTEKGKDVELRCDPISGHTALYWYRQSLGQGLEFLIYFQGNSAPDKSGLPSDRFSAERTGGSVSTLTIQRTQQEDSAVYLCASSPWGGAGNTIYFGEGSWLTVV.